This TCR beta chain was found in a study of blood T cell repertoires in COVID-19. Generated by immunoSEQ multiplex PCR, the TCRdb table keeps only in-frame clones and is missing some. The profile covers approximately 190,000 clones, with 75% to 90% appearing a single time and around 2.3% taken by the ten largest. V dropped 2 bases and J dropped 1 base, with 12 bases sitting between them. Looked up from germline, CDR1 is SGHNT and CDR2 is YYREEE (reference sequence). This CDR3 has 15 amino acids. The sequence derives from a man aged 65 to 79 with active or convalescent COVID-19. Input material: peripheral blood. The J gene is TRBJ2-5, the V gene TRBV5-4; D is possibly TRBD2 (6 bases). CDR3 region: CASSLPLGGQETQYF. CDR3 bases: TGTGCCAGCAGCTTACCCCTGGGGGGCCAAGAGACCCAGTACTTC. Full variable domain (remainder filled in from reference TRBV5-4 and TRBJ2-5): ETGVTQSPTHLIKTRGQQVTLRCSSQSGHNTVSWYQQALGQGPQFIFQYYREEENGRGNFPPRFSGLQFPNYSSELNVNALELDDSALYLCASSLPLGGQETQYFGPGTRLLVL.